The 25 T cell receptor beta chains reported below all come from one sample, sequenced in a study of CD8 T cells in Susac syndrome. RNA, at about 0.5 to 1 ug, was reverse transcribed with random hexamers. One entry per CDR3 protein, called by TCRdb with MiXCR from the immunoSEQ multiplex PCR reads. This sample carries 300,000 or so distinct CDR3 sequences, 92% of them seen once, and the ten largest clones take around 0.07%. Input material: CD4+ T cells from PBMCs. These receptors came from a human donor with multiple sclerosis.

V and J are TRBV7-2 and TRBJ2-5; weak D call: TRBD2 (5 bases). Trimming stripped 10 bases from V and 0 bases from J, with 24 bases between. CDR1 and CDR2 from the germline V gene are SGHTA and FQGNSA. The CDR3 consists of 17 residues. The CDR3 region is CATSLRVAPPYQETQYF. DNA of the CDR3: TGTGCCACCTCGCTGCGGGTAGCCCCACCGTACCAAGAGACCCAGTACTTC.

The chain combines TRBV25-1 with TRBJ2-1; no definite D call. The CDR3 spans 15 residues. Trimming pared 1 base from V and 6 bases from J, leaving 13 bases between. Germline CDR1 reads MGHDK; CDR2 reads SYGVNS. CDR3 sequence: CASSESPPRPNEQFF. The DNA for the CDR3 is TGTGCCAGCAGTGAATCCCCCCCGCGCCCCAATGAGCAGTTCTTC.

V gene TRBV7-2 combines with J gene TRBJ2-7; tentative D call: TRBD1 (5 bases). Germline assignment: CDR1 SGHTA and CDR2 FQGNSA. This CDR3 is 15 amino acids long. V was pared by 0 bases and J by 0 bases, with 9 bases between. The CDR3 nucleotides are TGTGCCAGCAGCTTAGCGTGGGGCGGCTCCTACGAGCAGTACTTC. Amino acid sequence: CASSLAWGGSYEQYF.

This clonotype appeared once. In nucleotides, the CDR3 is TGTGCCAGCAGTCCTTCTGACAGGGTGACTGAAGCTTTCTTT. As protein: CASSPSDRVTEAFF. The genes are TRBV6-6 and TRBJ1-1, with 7 positions matching TRBD1. Trimming removed 5 bases from V and 5 bases from J; junction bases left unmatched: 8. The CDR3 has 14 residues. Germline V CDR1 and CDR2: MNHNY, SVGAGI (reference sequence).

To note about this clonotype: At one end the junction does not follow the germline gene, possibly because of a read error. This chain connects TRBV5-4 to TRBJ1-3, with D possibly being TRBD1 (5 bases). CDR3 size: 16 residues. Germline V gene data show CDR1 as SGHNT and CDR2 as YYREEE (reference sequence). CDR3 residues: CASSPDRRLFGNTMYF. CDR3 DNA sequence: TGTGCCAGCAGCCCTGACAGAAGATTATTTGGAAACACCATGTATTTT.

The V call is TRBV6-6, the J call TRBJ2-3; no clear D. The CDR3 totals 15 residues. V was pared by 4 bases and J by 0 bases, with 11 bases between. The germline gives CDR1 MNHNY, CDR2 SVGAGI (reference sequence). The CDR3 DNA is TGTGCCAGCAGTTCTACCGCAGGTAGCACAGATACGCAGTATTTT. This translates into CASSSTAGSTDTQYF.

This chain joins TRBV11-2 and TRBJ1-1; 8 bases are a match to TRBD1. Germline CDR1 reads SGHAT; CDR2 reads FQNNGV. V trimming: 7 bases; J trimming: 0 bases; junction bases outside the gene matches: 22. This CDR3 has 20 amino acids. For the CDR3, the DNA is TGTGCCAGCACCCCTCAAGGCAGGGGGCGTTTTACTATTATGAACACTGAAGCTTTCTTT. This translates into CASTPQGRGRFTIMNTEAFF.

The chain has TRBV10-2 and TRBJ2-7, with a possible D match to TRBD1 (6 bases). V was trimmed by 5 bases and J by 1 base, leaving 12 bases between them. The CDR3 consists of 14 residues. Germline CDR1 and CDR2: WSHSY and SAAADI. The CDR3 here is CASSQGQLSYEQYF. The CDR3 DNA sequence: TGCGCCAGCAGTCAGGGGCAGCTTTCCTACGAGCAGTACTTC.

The rearrangement links TRBV6-1 to TRBJ2-7; no definite D call. CDR3 length: 13 amino acids. V lost 2 bases to trimming and J lost 2 bases, with 7 bases between them. Germline CDR1 and CDR2: MNHNS and SASEGT. CDR3: CASSEQAPYEQYF. The CDR3 region has the DNA TGTGCCAGCAGTGAACAGGCCCCCTACGAGCAGTACTTC.

This clonotype was recorded once. The CDR3 loop reads CASSSPGLPFNEQFF. CDR3 nucleotide sequence: TGTGCCAGCAGCTCCCCCGGACTACCGTTCAATGAGCAGTTCTTC. This chain links TRBV7-2 with TRBJ2-1; the D gene is possibly TRBD2 (6 bases). CDR3 length: 15 residues. The V gene's germline CDR1 is SGHTA and CDR2 FQGNSA. Trimming pared 4 bases from V and 6 bases from J, leaving 16 bases between.

The rearrangement joins TRBV18 to TRBJ2-1; D remains unclear. This CDR3 comprises 16 residues. Germline CDR1 KGHSH, CDR2 LQKENI. Trimming cost V 4 bases and J 2 bases, with 15 bases left between them. The CDR3 here is CASSREPPGAYNEQFF. The CDR3 DNA follows: TGTGCCAGCTCACGAGAGCCCCCAGGAGCCTACAATGAGCAGTTCTTC.

The chain carries TRBV9 and TRBJ2-1; D is possibly TRBD1 or TRBD2 (5 bases each). V dropped 4 bases and J dropped 0 bases, with 17 bases sitting between them. The germline V gene encodes CDR1 SGDLS and CDR2 YYNGEE. The CDR3 spans 17 residues. This CDR3 reads CASSPALGRGSYNEQFF. As DNA, the CDR3 is TGTGCCAGCAGCCCAGCCTTGGGACGGGGCTCCTACAATGAGCAGTTCTTC.

The V call is TRBV6-1, the J call TRBJ2-3; 13 bases map to TRBD2. J lost 2 bases, V lost 6 bases, and 8 bases had no gene match. The CDR3 loop spans 17 amino acids. Germline CDR1 MNHNS, CDR2 SASEGT. Written as DNA, the CDR3 is TGTGCCAGCAGACGGCTGGGACTAGCGGGGTACACAGATACGCAGTATTTT. It yields the protein CASRRLGLAGYTDTQYF.

This rearrangement joins TRBV20-1 to TRBJ1-4, with D tentatively TRBD1 (5 bases). The germline V and J ends were trimmed by 5 bases and 3 bases, with 25 bases remaining between them. The CDR3 sequence is 18 residues long. Germline V lookup: CDR1 DFQATT, CDR2 SNEGSKA (reference sequence). DNA of the CDR3: TGCAGTGCTGGGCGGGGCAGGGTCGGGGTGAGAGCTAATGAAAAACTGTTTTTT. Protein: CSAGRGRVGVRANEKLFF.

The chain links TRBV9 to TRBJ2-1, with D tentatively TRBD1 (5 bases). The germline CDR1 and CDR2 sequences are SGDLS and YYNGEE. Trimming shortened V by 4 bases and J by 2 bases, and 13 bases separated the two germline ends. The CDR3 loop spans 15 amino acids. The CDR3 DNA reads as TGTGCCAGCAGCCGCGACAGACTTACCTACAATGAGCAGTTCTTC. Protein sequence: CASSRDRLTYNEQFF.

CDR3 loop: CSARPGLRNNEQFF. DNA for the CDR3: TGCAGTGCTAGACCGGGACTACGTAATAATGAGCAGTTCTTC. The gene calls are TRBV20-1 and TRBJ2-1, with TRBD2 identical over 7 bases. CDR3 size: 14 residues. Germline lookup yields CDR1 DFQATT and CDR2 SNEGSKA (reference sequence). Trimming cost V 2 bases and J 7 bases; bases outside gene matches: 8.

V and J are TRBV29-1 and TRBJ2-1; D not certain. V was shortened by 4 bases and J by 2 bases, with 6 bases between the two germline ends. Germline V gene lookup returns CDR1 SQVTM and CDR2 ANQGSEA. The CDR3 totals 12 residues. The CDR3 protein is CSVGTTYNEQFF. CDR3 nucleotide sequence: TGCAGCGTTGGGACCACCTACAATGAGCAGTTCTTC.

The V call is TRBV12-3 or TRBV12-4, the J call TRBJ1-2; 8 nucleotides align to TRBD1. V lost 5 bases, J lost 8 bases, and 13 bases stayed unmatched. The CDR3 has 15 amino acids. The CDR3: CASSSGTGDAIGYTF. DNA of the CDR3: TGTGCCAGCAGTAGCGGGACAGGCGACGCTATAGGCTACACCTTC.

The CDR3 region has the DNA TGTGCCAGCAGCCAGCCAGCCAAGAATGAAAAACTGTTTTTT. Translating gives CASSQPAKNEKLFF. This chain connects TRBV3-1 to TRBJ1-4; D is undetermined. Trimming pared 3 bases from V and 5 bases from J, leaving 10 bases between. CDR1 is LGHDT and CDR2 is YNNKEL in the germline V gene (reference sequence). The CDR3 is 14 amino acids. The variable domain in full, with the rest retrieved from reference TRBV3-1 and TRBJ1-4, is DTAVSQTPKYLVTQMGNDKSIKCEQNLGHDTMYWYKQDSKKFLKIMFSYNNKELIINETVPNRFSPKSPDKAHLNLHINSLELGDSAVYFCASSQPAKNEKLFFGSGTQLSVL.

The genes are TRBV11-1 and TRBJ1-2, with 8 nucleotides matching TRBD1. The CDR3 is 15 amino acids. The trim removed 3 bases at V and 6 bases at J, leaving 9 bases unmatched. From germline, CDR1 is SGHAT and CDR2 FQDESV (reference sequence). CDR3 bases: TGTGCCAGCAGCTTCAACAGGGGGACAGTCGATGGCTACACCTTC. Its protein is CASSFNRGTVDGYTF.

The rearrangement joins TRBV14 to TRBJ1-2, with no clear D. This CDR3 has 13 amino acids. V was shortened by 0 bases and J by 5 bases, with 7 bases between the two germline ends. Looked up from germline, CDR1 is SGHDN and CDR2 is FVKESK. The CDR3 loop is CASSQEPFYGYTF. In nucleotides, the CDR3 is TGTGCCAGCAGCCAAGAGCCATTTTATGGCTACACCTTC.

The chain links TRBV10-3 to TRBJ2-1; D might be TRBD2 (5 bases). Germline CDR1 ENHRY, CDR2 SYGVKD. V dropped 6 bases and J dropped 7 bases, with 16 bases sitting between them. CDR3 length equals 14 residues. The CDR3 sequence: CAIRPGPEVNEQFF. CDR3 DNA sequence: TGTGCCATCAGGCCGGGCCCGGAGGTAAATGAGCAGTTCTTC.

V is TRBV7-2 and J is TRBJ2-3; D is possibly TRBD1 (6 bases). The V gene lost 5 bases and the J gene lost 3 bases, with 24 bases spanning the gap. This CDR3 region has 18 residues. CDR1 and CDR2 (germline): SGHTA, FQGNSA. The chain's CDR3 is CASSRSARTGRITDTQYF. CDR3 in DNA: TGTGCCAGCAGCCGATCAGCCCGAACAGGGCGTATAACAGATACGCAGTATTTT.

The rearrangement links TRBV12-3 or TRBV12-4 to TRBJ1-6; D unresolved. Trimming took off 2 bases at V and 10 bases at J, with 6 bases between the two ends. The CDR3 is made up of 12 amino acids. The CDR3 loop reads CASSLLESPLHF. In nucleotides, the CDR3 is TGTGCCAGCAGTTTACTTGAGTCACCCCTCCACTTT.

This chain joins TRBV7-3 and TRBJ2-1, with D unresolved. The V end was cut by 4 bases, the J end by 5 bases, with 12 bases between. The CDR3 sequence is 14 residues long. The germline V gene encodes CDR1 SGHTA and CDR2 FQGTGA. The CDR3 bases are TGTGCCAGCAGCTCCCCGGGCTCTCACAATGAGCAGTTCTTC. It codes for CASSSPGSHNEQFF.